A selection of T cell receptor beta chains follows, all from one sample in a study of siplizumab effects on memory and regulatory T cells. Profiling relied on immunoSEQ multiplex PCR, and the TCRdb table lists in-frame clones only, not all of them. The data hold some 15,000 clones, with 45% to 50% observed a single time. Which antigens these TCRs recognize remains unknown. Material for sequencing was CFSE-low (dividing) CD4+ T cells sorted from an allogeneic mixed lymphocyte reaction. Receptor source: a human donor in good health; the cells came from an allogeneic mixed lymphocyte reaction. Each CDR3 is given with its conserved first and last residue. The D gene is left open where the match is weak. Rows give clone size only sometimes, using once, few, many, or a class for an expanded clone.

clone_size j_call d_call v_call cdr3_aa cdr3_nt
. TRBJ2-3 . TRBV5-1 CASSQQRGTDTQYF TGCGCCAGCAGCCAGCAGCGGGGCACAGATACGCAGTATTTT
few TRBJ2-1 . TRBV7-9 CASSLVDEQFF TGTGCCAGCAGCTTAGTCGATGAGCAGTTCTTC
few TRBJ1-1 . TRBV14 CASSQDRAGSAFF TGTGCCAGCAGCCAAGATCGAGCGGGTTCGGCTTTCTTT
. TRBJ1-1 TRBD1 TRBV7-6 CASSPGQGAWTEAFF TGTGCCAGCAGCCCGGGACAGGGGGCGTGGACTGAAGCTTTCTTT
once TRBJ2-7 . TRBV18 CASSPPAGTYEQYF TGTGCCAGCTCACCACCGGCGGGAACCTACGAGCAGTACTTC
. TRBJ2-3 . TRBV29-1 CSVDQWETDTQYF TGCAGCGTTGATCAGTGGGAAACAGATACGCAGTATTTT
medium-sized TRBJ2-1 TRBD2 TRBV5-1 CASSWQGGRVEQFF TGCGCCAGCAGTTGGCAGGGCGGGAGGGTTGAGCAGTTCTTC
. TRBJ2-2 . TRBV5-4 CASSSTTGHTGELFF TGTGCCAGCAGTAGTACTACAGGGCACACCGGGGAGCTGTTTTTT
. TRBJ2-1 . TRBV4-1 CASSRGLVSYNEQFF TGCGCCAGCAGCCGGGGCCTAGTCTCCTACAATGAGCAGTTCTTC
medium-sized TRBJ2-7 . TRBV5-1 CASSSARGYEQYF TGCGCCAGCAGCTCGGCACGTGGATACGAGCAGTACTTC
. TRBJ2-6 TRBD1 TRBV7-9 CASSPDRGSAGANVLTF TGTGCCAGCAGCCCCGACAGGGGGTCGGCAGGGGCCAACGTCCTGACTTTC
. TRBJ2-3 TRBD2 TRBV10-3 CAIRDPTSGPADTQYF TGTGCCATCAGGGATCCGACTAGCGGGCCGGCGGATACGCAGTATTTT
few TRBJ1-2 TRBD1 TRBV7-9 CASSPGGTGIRGYTF TGTGCCAGCAGCCCGGGGGGGACAGGGATCCGTGGCTACACCTTC
. TRBJ2-7 . TRBV11-2 CASSRSSAQQYF TGTGCCAGCAGCCGATCGTCAGCGCAGCAGTACTTC
few TRBJ1-1 . TRBV4-2 CASSQARGAGSYTEAFF TGTGCCAGCAGCCAAGCCCGAGGGGCAGGGAGTTACACTGAAGCTTTCTTT
. TRBJ2-3 TRBD2 TRBV5-1 CASRLRGGTDTQYF TGCGCCAGCCGATTGCGGGGGGGAACAGATACGCAGTATTTT
. TRBJ2-5 . TRBV20-1 CSADRKETQYF TGCAGTGCGGATAGGAAGGAGACCCAGTACTTC
. TRBJ2-7 TRBD2 TRBV6-4 CASRGLAGAYEQYF TGTGCCAGCAGAGGACTAGCGGGGGCTTACGAGCAGTACTTC
. TRBJ2-3 . TRBV12-5 CASGEHSSERLLLLTDTQYF TGTGCTAGTGGTGAACATAGCTCGGAGCGGCTTTTGCTCTTGACAGATACGCAGTATTTT
. TRBJ1-1 TRBD1 TRBV11-2 CASSHQDRAYTEAFF TGTGCCAGCAGCCATCAGGACAGGGCTTACACTGAAGCTTTCTTT
. TRBJ1-1 . TRBV2 CASRALLPTEAFF TGTGCCAGCAGAGCCCTTTTACCCACTGAAGCTTTCTTT
. TRBJ1-2 . TRBV2 CASSPVVRSYGYTF TGTGCCAGCAGCCCCGTCGTTAGGAGCTATGGCTACACCTTC
. TRBJ1-5 . TRBV6-5 CASSSTSTPQHF TGTGCCAGCAGTTCCACCTCTACGCCCCAGCATTTT
. TRBJ2-5 TRBD1 TRBV19 CASSIVWGQHVKTQYF TGTGCCAGTAGTATAGTATGGGGACAGCACGTGAAGACCCAGTACTTC
. TRBJ1-5 . TRBV18 CASSPQGGQPQHF TGTGCCAGCTCACCACAGGGAGGACAGCCCCAGCATTTT